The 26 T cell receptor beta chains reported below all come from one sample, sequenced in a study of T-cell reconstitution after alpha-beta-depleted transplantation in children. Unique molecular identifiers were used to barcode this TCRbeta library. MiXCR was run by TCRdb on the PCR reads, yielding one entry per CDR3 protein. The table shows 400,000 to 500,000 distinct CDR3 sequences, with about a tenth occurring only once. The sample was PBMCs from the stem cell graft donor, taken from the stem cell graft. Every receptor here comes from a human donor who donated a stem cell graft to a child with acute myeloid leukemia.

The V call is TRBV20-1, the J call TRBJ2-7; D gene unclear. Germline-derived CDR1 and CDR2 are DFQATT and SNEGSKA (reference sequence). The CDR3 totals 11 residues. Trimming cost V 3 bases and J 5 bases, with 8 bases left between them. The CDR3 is CSASLADEQYF. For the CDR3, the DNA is TGCAGTGCTAGCCTCGCGGACGAGCAGTACTTC.

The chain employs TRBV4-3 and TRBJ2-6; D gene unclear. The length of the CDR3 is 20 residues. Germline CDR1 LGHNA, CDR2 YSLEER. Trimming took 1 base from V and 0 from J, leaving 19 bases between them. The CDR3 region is CASSQGYRDGKLSGANVLTF. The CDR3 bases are TGCGCCAGCAGCCAAGGGTATCGCGACGGAAAACTCTCTGGGGCCAACGTCCTGACTTTC.

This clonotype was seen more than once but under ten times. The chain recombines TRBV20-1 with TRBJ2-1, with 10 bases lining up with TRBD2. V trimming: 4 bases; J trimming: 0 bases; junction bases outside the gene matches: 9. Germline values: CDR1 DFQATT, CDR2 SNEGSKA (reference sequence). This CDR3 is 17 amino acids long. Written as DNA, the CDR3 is TGCAGTGCTACCTTAAAACTAGCGGGACCCTCCTACAATGAGCAGTTCTTC. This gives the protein CSATLKLAGPSYNEQFF.

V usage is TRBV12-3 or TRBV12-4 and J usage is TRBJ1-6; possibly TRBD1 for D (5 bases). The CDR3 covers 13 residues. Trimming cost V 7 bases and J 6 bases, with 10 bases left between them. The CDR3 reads CASTGRSNSPLHF. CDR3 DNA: TGTGCCAGCACGGGACGGAGTAATTCACCCCTCCACTTT.

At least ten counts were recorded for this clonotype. The CDR3: CASSRRGGSYNEQFF. Here the CDR3 DNA reads TGCGCCAGCAGCCGGCGAGGCGGTTCCTACAATGAGCAGTTCTTC. The genes are TRBV4-3 and TRBJ2-1; D ambiguous. V lost 4 bases and J lost 1, with 11 bases in between. The germline gives CDR1 LGHNA, CDR2 YSLEER. This CDR3 contains 15 residues.

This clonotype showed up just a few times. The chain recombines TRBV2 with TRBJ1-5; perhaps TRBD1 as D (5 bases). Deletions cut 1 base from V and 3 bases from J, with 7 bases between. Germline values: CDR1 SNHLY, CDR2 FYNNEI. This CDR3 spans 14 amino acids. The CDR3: CASSEGDVNQPQHF. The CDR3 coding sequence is TGTGCCAGCAGTGAAGGGGACGTCAATCAGCCCCAGCATTTT.

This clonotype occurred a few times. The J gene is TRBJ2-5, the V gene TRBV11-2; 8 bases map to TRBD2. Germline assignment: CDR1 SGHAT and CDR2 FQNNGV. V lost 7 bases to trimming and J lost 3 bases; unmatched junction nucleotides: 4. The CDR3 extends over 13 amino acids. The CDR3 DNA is TGTGCCAGCACCCCGGGAGGGGAAGAGACCCAGTACTTC. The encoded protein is CASTPGGEETQYF.

The CDR3 nucleotides read TGTGCCAGCAGCCCTAGGGGGACAAGCAATCAGCCCCAGCATTTT. It is translated as CASSPRGTSNQPQHF. The chain links TRBV7-2 to TRBJ1-5, with a tentative D call TRBD1 (6 bases). Germline CDR1 and CDR2: SGHTA and FQGNSA. Trimming stripped 5 bases from V and 1 base from J, with 12 bases between. The CDR3 runs to 15 residues.

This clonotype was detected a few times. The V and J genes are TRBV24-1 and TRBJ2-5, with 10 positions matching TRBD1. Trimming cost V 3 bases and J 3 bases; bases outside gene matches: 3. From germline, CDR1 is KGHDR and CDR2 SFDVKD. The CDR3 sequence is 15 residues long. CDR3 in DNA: TGTGCCACCAGTGATGGAGGACAGGGGGAAGAGACCCAGTACTTC. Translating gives CATSDGGQGEETQYF.

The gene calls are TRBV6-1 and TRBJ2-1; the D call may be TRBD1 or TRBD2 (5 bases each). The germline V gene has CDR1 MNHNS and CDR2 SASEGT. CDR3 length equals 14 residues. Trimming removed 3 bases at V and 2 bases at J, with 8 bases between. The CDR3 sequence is CASSDRDAYNEQFF. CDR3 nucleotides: TGTGCCAGCAGTGACCGGGACGCCTACAATGAGCAGTTCTTC.

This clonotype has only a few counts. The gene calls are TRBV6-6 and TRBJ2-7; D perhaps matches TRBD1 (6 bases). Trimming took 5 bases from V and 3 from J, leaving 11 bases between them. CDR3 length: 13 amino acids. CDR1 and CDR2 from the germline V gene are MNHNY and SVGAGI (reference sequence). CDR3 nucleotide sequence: TGTGCCAGCAGTGCAGGGGCCAGCTACGAGCAGTACGTC. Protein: CASSAGASYEQYV.

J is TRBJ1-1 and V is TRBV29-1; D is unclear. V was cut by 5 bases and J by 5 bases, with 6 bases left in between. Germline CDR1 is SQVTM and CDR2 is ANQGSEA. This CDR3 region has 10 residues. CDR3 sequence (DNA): TGCAGCGTTACGACTACTGAAGCTTTCTTT. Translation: CSVTTTEAFF.

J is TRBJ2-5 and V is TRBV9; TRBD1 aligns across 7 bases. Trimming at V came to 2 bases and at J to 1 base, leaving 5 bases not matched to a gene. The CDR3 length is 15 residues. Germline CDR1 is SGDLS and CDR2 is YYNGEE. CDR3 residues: CASSVSGQIQETQYF. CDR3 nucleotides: TGTGCCAGCAGCGTCTCGGGACAGATCCAAGAGACCCAGTACTTC.

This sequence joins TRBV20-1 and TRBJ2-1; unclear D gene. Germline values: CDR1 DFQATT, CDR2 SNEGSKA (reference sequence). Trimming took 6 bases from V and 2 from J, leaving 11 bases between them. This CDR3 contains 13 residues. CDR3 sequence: CSAPLVAYNEQFF. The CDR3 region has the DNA TGCAGTGCCCCCCTGGTCGCCTACAATGAGCAGTTCTTC.

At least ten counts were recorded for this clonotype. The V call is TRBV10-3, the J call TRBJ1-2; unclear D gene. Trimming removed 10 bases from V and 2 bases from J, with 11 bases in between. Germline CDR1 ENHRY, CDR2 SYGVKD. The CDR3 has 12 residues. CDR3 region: CATDDGNYGYTF. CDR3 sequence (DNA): TGTGCCACCGACGACGGGAACTATGGCTACACCTTC.

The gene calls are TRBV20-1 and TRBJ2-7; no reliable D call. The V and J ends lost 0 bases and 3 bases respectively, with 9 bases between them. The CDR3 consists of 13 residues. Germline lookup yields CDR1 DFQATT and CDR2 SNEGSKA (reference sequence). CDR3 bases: TGCAGTGCTAGAGATCCCGGTAACTACGAGCAGTACTTC. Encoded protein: CSARDPGNYEQYF.

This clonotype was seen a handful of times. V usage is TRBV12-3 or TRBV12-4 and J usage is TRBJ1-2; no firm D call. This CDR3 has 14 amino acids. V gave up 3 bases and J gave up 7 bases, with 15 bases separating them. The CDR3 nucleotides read TGTGCCAGCAGTTTGCAGACCTTGGCGAGTGGCTACACCTTC. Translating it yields CASSLQTLASGYTF.

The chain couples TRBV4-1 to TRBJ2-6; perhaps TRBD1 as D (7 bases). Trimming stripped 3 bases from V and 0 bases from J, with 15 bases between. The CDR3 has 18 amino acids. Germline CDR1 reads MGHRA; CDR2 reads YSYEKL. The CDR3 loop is CASSQWDSGGSGANVLTF. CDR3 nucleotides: TGCGCCAGCAGCCAGTGGGACTCAGGGGGCTCTGGGGCCAACGTCCTGACTTTC.

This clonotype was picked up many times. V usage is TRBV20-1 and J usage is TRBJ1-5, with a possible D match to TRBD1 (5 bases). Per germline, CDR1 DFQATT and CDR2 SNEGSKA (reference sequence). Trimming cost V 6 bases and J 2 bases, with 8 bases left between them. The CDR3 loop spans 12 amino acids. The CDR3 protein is CSAGEGNQPQHF. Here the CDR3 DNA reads TGCAGTGCAGGGGAGGGCAATCAGCCCCAGCATTTT.

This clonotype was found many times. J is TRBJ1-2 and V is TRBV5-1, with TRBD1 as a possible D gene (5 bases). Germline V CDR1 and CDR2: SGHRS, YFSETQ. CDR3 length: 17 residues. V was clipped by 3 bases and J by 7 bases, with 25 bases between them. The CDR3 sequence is CASSSPRGLTGIRGYTF. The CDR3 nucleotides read TGCGCCAGCAGCTCGCCGAGGGGACTGACGGGGATTCGTGGCTACACCTTC.

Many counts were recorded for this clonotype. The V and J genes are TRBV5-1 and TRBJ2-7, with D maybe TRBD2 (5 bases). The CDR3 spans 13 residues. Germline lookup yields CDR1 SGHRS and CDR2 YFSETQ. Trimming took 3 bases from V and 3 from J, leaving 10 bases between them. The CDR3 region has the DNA TGCGCCAGCAGCTGGGAGTTCTACTACGAGCAGTACTTC. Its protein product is CASSWEFYYEQYF.

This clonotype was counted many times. CDR3 sequence reads: CASTEGLFDISSGANVLTF. CDR3 sequence (DNA): TGTGCCAGCACCGAAGGGTTGTTTGACATCTCCTCTGGGGCCAACGTCCTGACTTTC. The chain is built from TRBV28 and TRBJ2-6; unclear D gene. V lost 7 bases and J lost 0, with 22 bases in between. Germline CDR1 MDHEN, CDR2 SYDVKM. The CDR3 is made up of 19 amino acids. Using reference TRBV28 and TRBJ2-6 for the parts outside the CDR3, the full variable domain is DVKVTQSSRYLVKRTGEKVFLECVQDMDHENMFWYRQDPGLGLRLIYFSYDVKMKEKGDIPEGYSVSREKKERFSLILESASTNQTSMYLCASTEGLFDISSGANVLTFGAGSRLTVL.

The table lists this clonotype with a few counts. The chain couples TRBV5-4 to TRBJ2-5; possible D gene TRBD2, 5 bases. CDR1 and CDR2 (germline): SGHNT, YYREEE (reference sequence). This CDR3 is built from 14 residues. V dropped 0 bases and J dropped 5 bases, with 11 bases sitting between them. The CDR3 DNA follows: TGTGCCAGCAGCTTGGGTAGGAGAGGGGAGACCCAGTACTTC. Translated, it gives CASSLGRRGETQYF.

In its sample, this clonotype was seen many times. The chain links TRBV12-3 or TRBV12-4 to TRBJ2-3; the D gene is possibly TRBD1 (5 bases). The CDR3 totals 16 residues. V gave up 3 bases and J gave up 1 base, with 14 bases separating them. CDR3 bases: TGTGCCAGCAGTTTTGGTGGGGCGCCCCGCACAGATACGCAGTATTTT. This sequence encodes CASSFGGAPRTDTQYF.

CDR3 residues: CASSQGTSVTGELFF. CDR3 nucleotides: TGTGCCAGCAGCCAAGGGACTAGCGTCACCGGGGAGCTGTTTTTT. The chain employs TRBV3-1 and TRBJ2-2, with 9 bases aligning to TRBD2. In germline, CDR1 is LGHDT, CDR2 YNNKEL (reference sequence). The CDR3 spans 15 residues. Unmatched junction bases numbered 1, after V lost 1 base and J lost 4 bases.

The CDR3 DNA sequence: TGCGCCAGCAGCCGTGGGGGCCGGGACAGGTTCGACGAGCAGTACTTC. It codes for CASSRGGRDRFDEQYF. V and J are TRBV5-1 and TRBJ2-7; 8 nucleotides align to TRBD1. The germline V gene encodes CDR1 SGHRS and CDR2 YFSETQ. The ends lost 4 bases at V and 5 bases at J; junction bases unmatched: 14. CDR3 length: 16 amino acids.